The rows below give T cell receptor beta chains drawn from one sample of a study of T cell responses to AZD1222 COVID-19 vaccine. The assay was immunoSEQ multiplex PCR, and TCRdb's table has in-frame clones only and misses some. The sample shows roughly 160,000 clones, approximately 94% of them seen only once. Sequencing used peripheral blood, obtained on day 0 of AZD1222 vaccination. The receptors derive from an adult in good health. CDR3s include the opening cysteine and the closing phenylalanine or tryptophan. Fields, in order: D gene, clone size, CDR3 length, J gene, V gene, CDR3 protein, CDR3 DNA. A D gene is named only where the DNA matches it firmly. Clone size, where shown, is once, few, many, or a class for clones that have expanded.

TRBD1	NA	16	TRBJ1-1	TRBV28	CASSPVLTGEGTEAFF	TGTGCCAGCAGTCCGGTCCTCACAGGGGAGGGCACTGAAGCTTTCTTT
NA	NA	11	TRBJ2-1	TRBV2	CASREDNEQFF	TGTGCCAGCAGGGAAGACAATGAGCAGTTCTTC
TRBD1	NA	17	TRBJ2-5	TRBV27	CASRSGTGNFPEVTQYF	TGTGCCAGCAGGTCCGGGACAGGGAATTTCCCCGAGGTGACCCAGTACTTC
NA	NA	10	TRBJ2-2	TRBV6-4	CAPVTGELFF	TGTGCTCCGGTAACCGGGGAGCTGTTTTTT
NA	NA	14	TRBJ1-1	TRBV7-9	CASSRTDRFAEAFF	TGTGCCAGCAGCCGAACCGACCGGTTCGCTGAAGCTTTCTTT
NA	NA	15	TRBJ2-1	TRBV19	CASSLEAGRGNEQFF	TGTGCCAGTAGTCTTGAGGCGGGACGCGGCAATGAGCAGTTCTTC
NA	NA	16	TRBJ1-3	TRBV5-1	CASSLGRGAVMDTIYF	TGCGCCAGCAGCTTGGGGAGGGGAGCAGTGATGGACACCATATATTTT
NA	NA	13	TRBJ1-1	TRBV6-5	CASKEVSDTEAFF	TGTGCCAGCAAAGAGGTTAGTGACACTGAAGCTTTCTTT
NA	NA	11	TRBJ2-2	TRBV12-3/TRBV12-4	CASSFLGELFF	TGTGCCAGCAGTTTCCTCGGGGAGCTGTTTTTT
NA	NA	11	TRBJ1-2	TRBV20-1	CSARGRGGYTF	TGCAGTGCTAGGGGGCGCGGTGGCTACACCTTC
TRBD1	NA	13	TRBJ2-1	TRBV24-1	CATSDPDRDEQFF	TGTGCCACCAGTGATCCGGACAGGGATGAGCAGTTCTTC
TRBD2	NA	14	TRBJ2-7	TRBV28	CASSLGGRADEQYF	TGTGCCAGCAGTTTAGGCGGGAGGGCCGATGAGCAGTACTTC
NA	once	15	TRBJ1-3	TRBV5-8	CASSLGTSLGHTIYF	TGTGCCAGCAGCCTCGGGACCTCCTTGGGGCACACCATATATTTT
NA	NA	16	TRBJ1-6	TRBV4-1	CASSQVPGRDNSPLHF	TGCGCCAGCAGCCAGGTACCGGGACGGGATAATTCACCCCTCCACTTT
TRBD1	NA	19	TRBJ2-3	TRBV28	CASSWVKTDRSLRGDTQYF	TGTGCCAGCAGTTGGGTTAAGACGGACAGGTCCTTAAGGGGGGATACGCAGTATTTT
TRBD2	NA	16	TRBJ2-1	TRBV19	CASSGLAGGIYNEQFF	TGTGCCAGTAGCGGACTAGCGGGAGGTATATACAATGAGCAGTTCTTC
NA	NA	15	TRBJ1-2	TRBV28	CASSSRTAVDYGYTF	TGTGCCAGCAGTTCTCGGACAGCGGTGGACTATGGCTACACCTTC